This TCR beta chain was captured in a study of blood T cell repertoires in COVID-19. Study at large: The United States, Italy and Spain provided the acute and convalescent COVID-19 samples.

Measured with immunoSEQ multiplex PCR; TCRdb has only the in-frame clones, and not every one. The repertoire consists of roughly 100,000 clones, with 81% occurring once and the leading ten covering around two fifths. V lost 7 bases to trimming and J lost 4 bases; unmatched junction nucleotides: 3. The V gene's germline CDR1 is MNHEY and CDR2 SVGAGI. This CDR3 comprises 13 residues. The sequenced sample was peripheral blood. This receptor was obtained from a man older than 75 with acute or convalescent COVID-19. J is TRBJ2-7 and V is TRBV6-5; the match to TRBD1 covers 11 bases. Here the CDR3 reads CASNRDRGYEQYF. CDR3 sequence (DNA): TGTGCCAGCAACCGGGACAGGGGGTACGAGCAGTACTTC.